This entry lists 31 T cell receptor beta chains sequenced from one sample in a study of regulatory T cells in long-lasting Graves disease. Sample time point: newly diagnosed GD, antithyroid drugs for less than 3 months. The TCR library was made from RNA extracted from PBMCs. Libraries of TCR beta came from iRepertoire HTBI primers plus Arm-PCR of CDR3 regions. TCRdb reprocessed the multiplex PCR reads via MiXCR and lists one record per CDR3 protein. The table has over 400,000 distinct CDR3 sequences, 14% seen once. In addition, the sample was reused for a study of T cells in Graves' hyperthyroidism and ophthalmopathy.

The sample was peripheral blood mononuclear cells (PBMCs), taken at new diagnosis, from a patient treated with antithyroid drugs. These receptors all stem from a woman between 50 and 59 years old with Graves disease.

This clonotype was recorded many times. The chain combines TRBV11-2 with TRBJ1-1; no reliable D call. The V end lost 5 bases, the J end lost 4 bases, and 14 bases lay between the germline ends. CDR1 is SGHAT and CDR2 is FQNNGV in the germline V gene. This CDR3 spans 14 amino acids. CDR3 DNA sequence: TGTGCCAGCAGCCCCCATGGCGGGGTCACTGAAGCTTTCTTT. Amino acid sequence: CASSPHGGVTEAFF.

Points on this clonotype: The final CDR3 position lacks the conserved phenylalanine or tryptophan, pointing to a likely read error. The rearrangement joins TRBV9 to TRBJ1-2; D may be TRBD1 (6 bases). The CDR3 covers 13 residues. Trimming left V 0 bases short and J 10 bases short, with 13 bases between. Germline lookup yields CDR1 SGDLS and CDR2 YYNGEE. CDR3 nucleotides: TGTGCCAGCAGCGTAGCGGGGGCAGCAGCCTACACCCTC. This gives the protein CASSVAGAAAYTL.

This clonotype was recorded at least ten times. This chain uses TRBV27 with TRBJ2-5; D is unclear. CDR1 MNHEY and CDR2 SMNVEV come from the germline V gene (reference sequence). V was trimmed by 3 bases and J by 4 bases, leaving 15 bases between them. The length of the CDR3 is 15 residues. The CDR3 spells CASSFTPAGPETQYF. CDR3 DNA sequence: TGTGCCAGCAGTTTCACCCCGGCTGGCCCAGAGACCCAGTACTTC.

The chain uses TRBV19 and TRBJ2-2; unclear D gene. This CDR3 comprises 13 residues. Deletions cut 7 bases from V and 4 bases from J, with 10 bases between. CDR1 is LNHDA, CDR2 SQIVND, per germline (reference sequence). The CDR3 sequence: CASMSAGTGELFF. CDR3 DNA sequence: TGTGCCAGTATGTCAGCAGGCACCGGGGAGCTGTTTTTT.

The genes are TRBV28 and TRBJ1-6, with 12 bases matching TRBD1. This CDR3 spans 17 amino acids. Germline assignment: CDR1 MDHEN and CDR2 SYDVKM. V dropped 6 bases and J dropped 9; count of bases not matched to a gene: 12. In nucleotides, the CDR3 is TGTGCCAGCAGCCTGGGACAGGGGGCTTCCGATATTTCACCCCTCCACTTT. Its protein is CASSLGQGASDISPLHF. The entire variable domain, with the rest obtained from reference TRBV28 and TRBJ1-6, is as follows: DVKVTQSSRYLVKRTGEKVFLECVQDMDHENMFWYRQDPGLGLRLIYFSYDVKMKEKGDIPEGYSVSREKKERFSLILESASTNQTSMYLCASSLGQGASDISPLHFGNGTRLTVT.

This clonotype appeared many times. This chain joins TRBV30 and TRBJ2-7; D not resolved. CDR3 length: 11 amino acids. V lost 1 base and J lost 3, with 4 bases in between. CDR1 and CDR2 from the germline V gene are GTSNPN and SVGIG (reference sequence). As DNA, the CDR3 is TGTGCCTGGAGTGCAGGCTACGAGCAGTACTTC. This encodes CAWSAGYEQYF.

This chain joins TRBV7-9 and TRBJ2-5; a weak D match, TRBD2 (5 bases). Germline CDR1 and CDR2: SEHNR and FQNEAQ (reference sequence). Trimming removed 5 bases at V and 5 bases at J, with 27 bases between. CDR3 size: 18 residues. The CDR3 reads CASSRGLAGGKLGETQYF. CDR3 coding DNA: TGTGCCAGCAGCCGAGGCTTGGCCGGAGGAAAACTGGGGGAGACCCAGTACTTC.

V gene TRBV25-1 combines with J gene TRBJ1-6; D possibly corresponds to TRBD1 (5 bases). Germline V gene data show CDR1 as MGHDK and CDR2 as SYGVNS. CDR3 length equals 13 residues. Trimming left V 6 bases short and J 6 bases short, with 9 bases between. The CDR3 coding sequence is TGTGCCAGCAGACAGGTTTCTAATTCACCCCTCCACTTT. This codes for CASRQVSNSPLHF.

This clonotype was observed at least ten times. This rearrangement joins TRBV6-1 to TRBJ2-7; 7 bases are a match to TRBD2. V gave up 8 bases and J gave up 2 bases; unmatched junction bases: 9. The CDR3 is 14 residues long. Per the germline V gene, CDR1 is MNHNS and CDR2 is SASEGT. This CDR3 is CASDATSPTYEQYF. DNA for the CDR3: TGTGCCAGCGACGCGACTAGCCCAACCTACGAGCAGTACTTC.

In this sample, this clonotype turned up a few times. This rearrangement joins TRBV30 to TRBJ1-4, with D maybe TRBD1 (6 bases). This CDR3 contains 15 residues. Trimming removed 2 bases from V and 7 bases from J, with 17 bases in between. The germline gives CDR1 GTSNPN, CDR2 SVGIG (reference sequence). The CDR3 loop reads CAWSTKQGSGEKLFF. CDR3 DNA sequence: TGTGCCTGGAGTACAAAACAGGGTTCCGGTGAAAAACTGTTTTTT.

This clonotype was recorded at least ten times. This chain uses TRBV20-1 with TRBJ2-7; TRBD1 might be the D (6 bases). CDR3 length: 15 amino acids. Deletions cut 4 bases from V and 3 bases from J, with 19 bases between. The germline gives CDR1 DFQATT, CDR2 SNEGSKA (reference sequence). CDR3 sequence: CSAKPGQRLYYEQYF. CDR3 nucleotide sequence: TGCAGTGCTAAACCGGGACAAAGACTGTACTACGAGCAGTACTTC.

This clonotype has a count of ten or more. V and J are TRBV11-2 and TRBJ2-1; 12 bases fit TRBD2. This CDR3 has 17 amino acids. Per germline, CDR1 SGHAT and CDR2 FQNNGV. V was pared by 4 bases and J by 8 bases, with 12 bases of the junction left unmatched. The DNA of the CDR3 is TGTGCCAGCAGCTCCGACCCGACTAGCGGGAGTCCGCATGAGCAGTTCTTC. Protein product: CASSSDPTSGSPHEQFF.

This chain connects TRBV19 to TRBJ2-3; 11 positions match TRBD2. The germline CDR1 and CDR2 sequences are LNHDA and SQIVND (reference sequence). The V segment lost 3 bases and the J segment 4 bases; nucleotides outside the gene matches: 9. CDR3 length: 17 residues. CDR3 sequence: CASSITLAGGSADTQYF. DNA for the CDR3: TGTGCCAGTAGTATTACCCTAGCGGGAGGTTCAGCAGATACGCAGTATTTT. Full variable domain (remainder filled in from reference TRBV19 and TRBJ2-3): DGGITQSPKYLFRKEGQNVTLSCEQNLNHDAMYWYRQDPGQGLRLIYYSQIVNDFQKGDIAEGYSVSREKKESFPLTVTSAQKNPTAFYLCASSITLAGGSADTQYFGPGTRLTVL.

The chain combines TRBV2 with TRBJ2-2; 7 bases align to TRBD1. CDR3 size: 17 residues. Trimming cost V 3 bases and J 5 bases; bases outside gene matches: 12. Germline-derived CDR1 and CDR2 are SNHLY and FYNNEI. The CDR3 loop is CASSERQGLGRTGELFF. For the CDR3, the DNA is TGTGCCAGCAGTGAGAGACAGGGTTTGGGAAGGACCGGGGAGCTGTTTTTT.

This clonotype appeared many times. The chain couples TRBV30 to TRBJ1-3, with unresolved D. Trimming removed 0 bases from V and 4 bases from J, with 1 base in between. The germline CDR1 and CDR2 sequences are GTSNPN and SVGIG (reference sequence). CDR3 length: 11 amino acids. Here the CDR3 reads CAWSVGNTIYF. The CDR3 region has the DNA TGTGCCTGGAGTGTCGGAAACACCATATATTTT.

In the case of this clonotype: Given a much more abundant clone one base away, this may be a read error. The chain employs TRBV3-1 and TRBJ2-3, with D perhaps matching TRBD1 (5 bases). Germline CDR1 is LGHDT and CDR2 is YNNKEL (reference sequence). There are 16 residues in the CDR3. CDR3 region: CASSQEGRDGTGTQYF. The CDR3 DNA sequence: TGTGCCAGCAGCCAAGAGGGCAGGGATGGCACAGGTACGCAGTATTTT.

The rearrangement joins TRBV19 to TRBJ2-2; possibly TRBD1 for D (6 bases). In germline, CDR1 is LNHDA, CDR2 SQIVND (reference sequence). This CDR3 is built from 15 residues. V dropped 7 bases and J dropped 1 base, with 13 bases sitting between them. The CDR3 is CASMAGGKNTGELFF. CDR3 bases: TGTGCCAGTATGGCTGGGGGCAAGAACACCGGGGAGCTGTTTTTT. Looking up the rest from reference TRBV19 and TRBJ2-2 gives the full variable domain: DGGITQSPKYLFRKEGQNVTLSCEQNLNHDAMYWYRQDPGQGLRLIYYSQIVNDFQKGDIAEGYSVSREKKESFPLTVTSAQKNPTAFYLCASMAGGKNTGELFFGEGSRLTVL.

This clonotype has just a few counts. The chain is built from TRBV3-1 and TRBJ1-5; D possibly corresponds to TRBD1 (6 bases). Trimming took 0 bases from V and 3 from J, leaving 15 bases between them. This CDR3 has 17 residues. CDR1 LGHDT and CDR2 YNNKEL come from the germline V gene (reference sequence). CDR3 sequence (DNA): TGTGCCAGCAGCCAAGAAAACTCCGGGACAATCAATCAGCCCCAGCATTTT. As protein: CASSQENSGTINQPQHF.

This clonotype was detected a few times. The V and J genes are TRBV6-2 or TRBV6-3 and TRBJ2-1, with 7 bases aligning to TRBD2. Germline V gene sequence: CDR1 MNHEY, CDR2 SVGEGT. CDR3 length: 13 residues. The trim removed 6 bases at V and 5 bases at J, leaving 4 bases unmatched. This CDR3 reads CASRLARNNEQFF. As DNA, the CDR3 is TGTGCCAGCAGACTAGCGAGAAACAATGAGCAGTTCTTC.

This clonotype was seen at least ten times. The chain employs TRBV5-1 and TRBJ1-5, with 8 bases identical to TRBD1. The V gene end was trimmed by 3 bases and the J gene end by 0 bases; junction bases not matched to a gene: 11. The CDR3 spans 18 residues. CDR1 is SGHRS, CDR2 YFSETQ, per germline. The CDR3 sequence is CASSYKDRVTNSNQPQHF. The CDR3 nucleotides are TGCGCCAGCAGCTACAAGGACAGGGTTACAAATAGCAATCAGCCCCAGCATTTT. Supplemented by reference TRBV5-1 and TRBJ1-5, the full variable domain reads KAGVTQTPRYLIKTRGQQVTLSCSPISGHRSVSWYQQTPGQGLQFLFEYFSETQRNKGNFPGRFSGRQFSNSRSEMNVSTLELGDSALYLCASSYKDRVTNSNQPQHFGDGTRLSIL.

This clonotype was counted a few times. The genes are TRBV7-6 and TRBJ1-2, with 12 bases lining up with TRBD1. Per the germline V gene, CDR1 is SGHVS and CDR2 is FNYEAQ. CDR3 length: 15 residues. With V trimmed by 4 bases and J by 7 bases, 7 bases remained unmatched. CDR3 region: CASSSGTGGAFGYTF. For the CDR3, the DNA is TGTGCCAGCAGCTCAGGGACAGGGGGCGCGTTTGGCTACACCTTC.

In its sample, this clonotype was seen a few times. The chain has TRBV28 and TRBJ2-1; D unresolved. CDR1 is MDHEN, CDR2 SYDVKM, per germline. V was shortened by 5 bases and J by 7 bases, with 18 bases between the two germline ends. This CDR3 spans 15 amino acids. CDR3 region: CASSVGPQGSNEQFF. The CDR3 DNA reads TGTGCCAGCAGTGTAGGCCCCCAAGGTTCGAATGAGCAGTTCTTC.

V usage is TRBV9 and J usage is TRBJ1-6; 8 bases are shared with TRBD1. The V gene's germline CDR1 is SGDLS and CDR2 YYNGEE. CDR3 size: 14 residues. Germline trimming cut 3 bases from V and 9 bases from J; bases unmatched to any gene: 5. As DNA, the CDR3 is TGTGCCAGCAGCGATGGACAGGGAACTTCACCCCTCCACTTT. Its translation is CASSDGQGTSPLHF.

This rearrangement joins TRBV11-2 to TRBJ2-1, with TRBD2 matching over 13 bases. This CDR3 spans 16 amino acids. CDR1 SGHAT and CDR2 FQNNGV come from the germline V gene. The V gene end was trimmed by 6 bases and the J gene end by 7 bases; junction bases not matched to a gene: 9. CDR3: CASSSTTSGRPNEQFF. CDR3 sequence (DNA): TGTGCCAGCAGTTCAACGACTAGCGGGAGGCCGAATGAGCAGTTCTTC.

This clonotype was counted at least ten times. The V and J genes are TRBV6-1 and TRBJ1-5; perhaps TRBD1 as D (5 bases). V was shortened by 3 bases and J by 1 base, with 16 bases between the two germline ends. Germline CDR1 reads MNHNS; CDR2 reads SASEGT. The CDR3 has 17 amino acids. The CDR3 coding sequence is TGTGCCAGCAGTGAGACAGTACCTATACTCAGCAATCAGCCCCAGCATTTT. This translates into CASSETVPILSNQPQHF.

The rearrangement joins TRBV6-1 to TRBJ2-5, with 7 nucleotides matching TRBD1. Germline CDR1 MNHNS, CDR2 SASEGT. After removal of 5 bases from V and 2 bases from J, the junction contained 5 bases not matched to a gene. The CDR3 length is 14 residues. CDR3 residues: CASSNQGVQETQYF. CDR3 DNA: TGTGCCAGCAGTAATCAGGGGGTACAAGAGACCCAGTACTTC.

This clonotype was seen many times. CDR3 sequence (DNA): TGTGCCAGCACCCACGATTCCCGGGACAGCTATTATAGCAATCAGCCCCAGCATTTT. This sequence encodes CASTHDSRDSYYSNQPQHF. The gene calls are TRBV6-1 and TRBJ1-5; 7 nucleotides align to TRBD1. The CDR3 is 19 amino acids. Unmatched junction bases numbered 18, after V lost 7 bases and J lost 0 bases. Germline CDR1 is MNHNS and CDR2 is SASEGT.

This clonotype was seen repeatedly, ten times or more. The chain combines TRBV18 with TRBJ1-5; D perhaps matches TRBD1 (5 bases). V was cut by 3 bases and J by 4 bases, with 7 bases left in between. Germline CDR1 KGHSH, CDR2 LQKENI. The CDR3 is made up of 13 amino acids. The DNA of the CDR3 is TGTGCCAGCTCACCTACAGGTAATCAGCCCCAGCATTTT. Encoded protein: CASSPTGNQPQHF.

A few counts support this clonotype. The V gene is TRBV24-1, the J gene TRBJ2-5; TRBD1 might be the D (6 bases). The germline gives CDR1 KGHDR, CDR2 SFDVKD. V was cut by 5 bases and J by 2 bases, with 11 bases left in between. This CDR3 region has 14 residues. CDR3 coding DNA: TGTGCCACCAGTGGTACAGGGCGACAAGAGACCCAGTACTTC. Translation gives CATSGTGRQETQYF.

As to this clonotype: This clone may be a read error of a much larger clone one base away. The rearrangement joins TRBV6-2 or TRBV6-3 to TRBJ2-7; possibly TRBD1 for D (5 bases). Trimming stripped 5 bases from V and 1 base from J, with 18 bases between. The CDR3 is 16 residues long. Per germline, CDR1 MNHEY and CDR2 SVGEGT. The chain's CDR3 is CASSVPGRTPSYEQYF. Written as DNA, the CDR3 is TGTGCCAGCAGTGTTCCAGGGCGGACACCATCCTACGAGCAGTACTTC.

The chain carries TRBV2 and TRBJ2-7; a weak D match, TRBD2 (6 bases). Germline values: CDR1 SNHLY, CDR2 FYNNEI. The V and J ends lost 4 bases and 1 base respectively, with 11 bases between them. The CDR3 has 14 amino acids. The CDR3 is CASSVGRESYEQYF. The DNA of the CDR3 is TGTGCCAGCAGTGTCGGCCGGGAGTCCTACGAGCAGTACTTC.